The rows below give T cell receptor beta chains drawn from one sample of a study of shared T cell receptors in the human thymus. Sequencing was performed with immunoSEQ multiplex PCR; in TCRdb, only in-frame clones are kept and a portion is missing. The data hold about 400,000 clones, with approximately 95% observed a single time. Sequenced material: thymocytes. All receptors derive from a human donor. CDR3s include the opening cysteine and the closing phenylalanine or tryptophan.

v_gene: TRBV4-1; j_gene: TRBJ2-6; CDR3aa: CASSQSRTRTSGANVLTF
v_gene: TRBV19; j_gene: TRBJ1-3; CDR3aa: CASSMAPGVEGNTIYF
v_gene: TRBV5-6; j_gene: TRBJ1-4; CDR3aa: CASSLRGEKLFF
v_gene: TRBV11-2; j_gene: TRBJ2-5; CDR3aa: CASRIQDRGFGETQYF
v_gene: TRBV6-1; j_gene: TRBJ2-1; CDR3aa: CASSESLDPGGIPYNEQFF
v_gene: TRBV21-1; j_gene: TRBJ2-7; CDR3aa: CASSFSTPGQGLHEQYF
v_gene: TRBV28; j_gene: TRBJ1-3; CDR3aa: CATLGQSSGNTIYF
v_gene: TRBV10-3; j_gene: TRBJ1-2; CDR3aa: CAIRKIEDSGNYGYTF
v_gene: TRBV7-9; j_gene: TRBJ1-1; CDR3aa: CASSLPGQGTEAFF
v_gene: TRBV27; j_gene: TRBJ1-4; CDR3aa: CASSFQGANEKLFF
v_gene: TRBV28; j_gene: TRBJ2-1; CDR3aa: CASSPKRIGGNEQFF
v_gene: TRBV4-1; j_gene: TRBJ2-7; CDR3aa: CASSQAPLPSYEQYF
v_gene: TRBV28; j_gene: TRBJ2-7; CDR3aa: CASSRFILTGTPSYEQYF
v_gene: TRBV13; j_gene: TRBJ2-1; CDR3aa: CASSGLADEQFF
v_gene: TRBV5-4; j_gene: TRBJ2-3; CDR3aa: CASSEGGGRGGTDTQYF
v_gene: TRBV27; j_gene: TRBJ2-7; CDR3aa: CASSLSRRGSEQYF
v_gene: TRBV7-9; j_gene: TRBJ1-1; CDR3aa: CASSSTKEGYTEAFF
v_gene: TRBV5-4; j_gene: TRBJ2-4; CDR3aa: CASSLKGVGDIQYF
v_gene: TRBV27; j_gene: TRBJ1-1; CDR3aa: CASSPTALLGNTEAFF
v_gene: TRBV10-3; j_gene: TRBJ2-7; CDR3aa: CAISESGPYGEQYF
v_gene: TRBV7-8; j_gene: TRBJ2-1; CDR3aa: CASSLEAVTPPYNEQFF
v_gene: TRBV5-6; j_gene: TRBJ2-7; CDR3aa: CASSSEAGFGSYEQYF
v_gene: TRBV27; j_gene: TRBJ2-1; CDR3aa: CASSPGGSYNEQFF
v_gene: TRBV30; j_gene: TRBJ2-1; CDR3aa: CAWNLRSSGPYNEQFF
v_gene: TRBV19; j_gene: TRBJ2-7; CDR3aa: CASSEGLSSGRSYEQYF
v_gene: TRBV14; j_gene: TRBJ1-3; CDR3aa: CASSYEPVNTIYF
v_gene: TRBV18; j_gene: TRBJ1-1; CDR3aa: CASSPFRDRETEAFF
v_gene: TRBV18; j_gene: TRBJ2-3; CDR3aa: CASSPFRLEYTQYF
v_gene: TRBV6-1; j_gene: TRBJ1-5; CDR3aa: CASSAKTDPNSNQPQHF
v_gene: TRBV5-1; j_gene: TRBJ2-3; CDR3aa: CASSLLAGGWDTQYF
v_gene: TRBV28; j_gene: TRBJ2-7; CDR3aa: CASSLPERDSYEQYF
v_gene: TRBV15; j_gene: TRBJ2-7; CDR3aa: CATSRGQGISYEQYF
v_gene: TRBV15; j_gene: TRBJ2-2; CDR3aa: CATSKLGGTAPQELFF
v_gene: TRBV7-9; j_gene: TRBJ1-2; CDR3aa: CASSLGLVGGVYGYTF
v_gene: TRBV28; j_gene: TRBJ1-4; CDR3aa: CASSPRHPNEKLFF
v_gene: TRBV18; j_gene: TRBJ2-6; CDR3aa: CASSPKPGGGANVLTF
v_gene: TRBV6-5; j_gene: TRBJ1-1; CDR3aa: CASKDGAEAFF
v_gene: TRBV27; j_gene: TRBJ2-4; CDR3aa: CASSGGQGASKNIQYF
v_gene: TRBV10-3; j_gene: TRBJ2-7; CDR3aa: CAISTGTVPIEQYF
v_gene: TRBV14; j_gene: TRBJ2-2; CDR3aa: CASSHRGLLNTGELFF
v_gene: TRBV2; j_gene: TRBJ2-1; CDR3aa: CASSEEGDCEQFF
v_gene: TRBV9; j_gene: TRBJ1-2; CDR3aa: CASSPMLDRGLSGYTF
v_gene: TRBV15; j_gene: TRBJ1-4; CDR3aa: CATSREKGSLEELFF
v_gene: TRBV5-1; j_gene: TRBJ1-3; CDR3aa: CASSWDRFGGNTIYF
v_gene: TRBV5-6; j_gene: TRBJ2-1; CDR3aa: CASSSDREDNEQFF
v_gene: TRBV5-8; j_gene: TRBJ2-1; CDR3aa: CASSLFEQFF
v_gene: TRBV5-1; j_gene: TRBJ2-7; CDR3aa: CASSNGQGAGEQYF
v_gene: TRBV7-2; j_gene: TRBJ2-3; CDR3aa: CASSLEVPKRQYF
v_gene: TRBV9; j_gene: TRBJ2-7; CDR3aa: CASSPRTGGISYEQYF
v_gene: TRBV4-1; j_gene: TRBJ2-1; CDR3aa: CASSQDAQDGRRGEQFF
v_gene: TRBV5-6; j_gene: TRBJ2-1; CDR3aa: CASSSSGRDNEQFF
v_gene: TRBV11-3; j_gene: TRBJ2-2; CDR3aa: CASSLSGTANTGELFF
v_gene: TRBV19; j_gene: TRBJ1-5; CDR3aa: CASRLGTGGNGQPQHF
v_gene: TRBV6-7; j_gene: TRBJ2-1; CDR3aa: CASSPAGREGRLGNEQFF
v_gene: TRBV28; j_gene: TRBJ1-1; CDR3aa: CASSLVDSLVTEAFF